This is a list of T cell receptor beta chains from one sample in a study of blood T cell repertoires in COVID-19. Libraries were prepared by immunoSEQ multiplex PCR; TCRdb keeps only in-frame clonotypes and omits some of them. The top ten hold about 3% of the sample, which has 200,000 or so clones, approximately 90% seen once. Source material: PBMCs or T cells enriched from blood (not recorded which). Every receptor here comes from a young woman in a cohort exposed to, infected with or recovered from COVID-19 (not recorded which). Each CDR3 is given with its conserved first and last residue. D genes are given only for firm matches. For some rows the clone size is stated as once, few or many, or as a class when expanded; others skip it.

v_gene	j_gene	abundance	d_gene	CDR3nt	CDR3aa
TRBV10-3	TRBJ1-2	NA	NA	TGTGCCATCAGTGATGCGGGGAGGGGGGATTATGGCTACACCTTC	CAISDAGRGDYGYTF
TRBV5-1	TRBJ1-1	NA	TRBD1	TGCGCCAGCTGGATACAGGGGGCCACTGAAGCTTTCTTT	CASWIQGATEAFF
TRBV28	TRBJ2-2	few	TRBD1	TGTGCCAGCACCCGGGACAGGGAATCCGGGGAGCTGTTTTTT	CASTRDRESGELFF
TRBV7-9	TRBJ2-3	NA	NA	TGTGCCAGCAGCTTAGCGCAAGCGGTAAGCACAGATACGCAGTATTTT	CASSLAQAVSTDTQYF
TRBV28	TRBJ1-1	NA	NA	TGTGCCAGCATGGGAGTCGAGAACACTGAAGCTTTCTTT	CASMGVENTEAFF
TRBV27	TRBJ1-5	NA	NA	TGTGCCAGCAGTTTATCGGGCCGGGGGGTACGCAATCAGCCCCAGCATTTT	CASSLSGRGVRNQPQHF
TRBV5-1	TRBJ2-2	NA	TRBD1	TGCGCCAGCAGCCCACACCGGGACAGTACCACCGGGGAGCTGTTTTTT	CASSPHRDSTTGELFF
TRBV15	TRBJ2-5	NA	NA	TGTGCCACCACCCGGGAAGGCCAGACCCAGTACTTC	CATTREGQTQYF
TRBV2	TRBJ1-3	NA	NA	TGTGCCTCCTCAGTAGACAGCTCTGGAAACACCATATATTTT	CASSVDSSGNTIYF
TRBV19	TRBJ1-6	NA	NA	TGTGCCAGTAGTATAAAGGGAGACGGACCTAATTCACCCCTCCACTTT	CASSIKGDGPNSPLHF
TRBV11-3	TRBJ2-3	NA	TRBD2	TGTGCCAGCAGTTCTAGCGGGAGCGGTGATACGCAGTATTTT	CASSSSGSGDTQYF
TRBV10-1	TRBJ2-1	NA	TRBD2	TGCGCCAGCAGTGATAGCGGGAGGGCCAAGGATGAGCAGTTCTTC	CASSDSGRAKDEQFF
TRBV5-4	TRBJ1-5	NA	TRBD1	TGTGCCAGCAGCACAGGGGGCGATCAGCCCCAGCATTTT	CASSTGGDQPQHF
TRBV28	TRBJ2-7	few	NA	TGTGCCAGCAGTTTAGAACCGCGCGAGCAGTACTTC	CASSLEPREQYF
TRBV9	TRBJ1-4	NA	TRBD1	TGTGCCAGCAGCGCGGGACAGGGCGGTGCAACTAATGAAAAACTGTTTTTT	CASSAGQGGATNEKLFF
TRBV28	TRBJ2-2	NA	TRBD2	TGTGCCAGCAGTTTTCTAGCGGGGGGGCCGCAGGACACCGGGGAGCTGTTTTTT	CASSFLAGGPQDTGELFF
TRBV28	TRBJ2-3	few	NA	TGTGCCAGCAGTAAAGTACTCGATACGCAGTATTTT	CASSKVLDTQYF
TRBV11-2	TRBJ1-2	NA	TRBD1	TGTGCCAGCAGCTTAGTCGACAGGGTGGTCAGAAACTATGGCTACACCTTC	CASSLVDRVVRNYGYTF
TRBV4-1	TRBJ1-3	NA	NA	TGCGCCAGCAGCCAACAGGGGTTCTCTGGAAACACCATATATTTT	CASSQQGFSGNTIYF
TRBV20-1	TRBJ2-5	NA	NA	TGCAGTGCTAGTAACCCCGACGACTTGGAGACCCAGTACTTC	CSASNPDDLETQYF
TRBV23-1	TRBJ2-2	NA	TRBD2	TGCGCCAGACTAGCGGGAAACACCGGGGAGCTGTTTTTT	CARLAGNTGELFF
TRBV5-5	TRBJ2-7	NA	NA	TGTGCCAGCAGCGCCGGACAGCTTCCCTCCTACGAGCAGTACTTC	CASSAGQLPSYEQYF
TRBV6-1	TRBJ1-2	NA	TRBD1	TGTGCCAGCAGTGAAAGGACAGGGTCGTTGGGCTACACCTTC	CASSERTGSLGYTF
TRBV19	TRBJ1-5	NA	NA	TGTGCCAGTAGTAACCCGGACGGACAGATTAATCAGCCCCAGCATTTT	CASSNPDGQINQPQHF
TRBV2	TRBJ1-1	NA	NA	TGTGCCCCGAGGAAGGAGTCTGAAGCTTTCTTT	CAPRKESEAFF
TRBV7-9	TRBJ1-3	NA	NA	TGTGCCAGCAATTCCGTCCTTACTGGAAACACCATATATTTT	CASNSVLTGNTIYF
TRBV6-5	TRBJ1-3	NA	TRBD1	TGTGCCAGCAGGCCGGGACAGATCTCTGGAAACACCATATATTTT	CASRPGQISGNTIYF
TRBV5-4	TRBJ2-7	NA	NA	TGTGCCAGCAGCTTACCGGGAGACGAGCAGTACTTC	CASSLPGDEQYF
TRBV3-1/TRBV3-2	TRBJ1-1	NA	NA	TGTGCCAGCAGCCAAGGAGGGCTGGAGAACACTGAAGCTTTCTTT	CASSQGGLENTEAFF
TRBV19	TRBJ1-5	NA	TRBD1	TGTGCCAGTAGTAAGACCGACAGGGTCTATAGCAATCAGCCCCAGCATTTT	CASSKTDRVYSNQPQHF
TRBV27	TRBJ1-2	NA	NA	TGTGCCAGCAGTTTATCCACGGGCTATGGCTACACCTTC	CASSLSTGYGYTF
TRBV9	TRBJ1-2	NA	NA	TGTGCCAGCAGCGGCTCCAGGCTGATGGGCTACACCTTC	CASSGSRLMGYTF
TRBV2	TRBJ2-1	NA	TRBD2	TGTGCCAGCAGTGATCGAGTAGCGGGGGATAATGAGCAGTTCTTC	CASSDRVAGDNEQFF
TRBV4-1	TRBJ1-6	NA	NA	TGCGCCAGCAGCCAAGAAGGACAGTATAATTCACCCCTCCACTTT	CASSQEGQYNSPLHF
TRBV19	TRBJ1-3	NA	TRBD1	TGTGCCAGTAGTATCATGAGGGGGCCTGGAAACACCATATATTTT	CASSIMRGPGNTIYF
TRBV6-5	TRBJ1-3	NA	TRBD1	TGTGCCAGCAGTTACGCGACAGGGGGAAGAAACACCATATATTTT	CASSYATGGRNTIYF
TRBV19	TRBJ1-4	many	NA	TGTGCCAGTAGTATGAGCGGCCCTCCAACTAATGAAAAACTGTTTTTT	CASSMSGPPTNEKLFF
TRBV25-1	TRBJ1-1	once	NA	TGTGCCAGCAGTGACACCTCAGGGTTGAACACTGAAGCTTTCTTT	CASSDTSGLNTEAFF
TRBV4-2	TRBJ2-3	NA	TRBD2	TGTGCCAGCAGCCAGAACGCGGGAGGGCCCTCAGATACGCAGTATTTT	CASSQNAGGPSDTQYF